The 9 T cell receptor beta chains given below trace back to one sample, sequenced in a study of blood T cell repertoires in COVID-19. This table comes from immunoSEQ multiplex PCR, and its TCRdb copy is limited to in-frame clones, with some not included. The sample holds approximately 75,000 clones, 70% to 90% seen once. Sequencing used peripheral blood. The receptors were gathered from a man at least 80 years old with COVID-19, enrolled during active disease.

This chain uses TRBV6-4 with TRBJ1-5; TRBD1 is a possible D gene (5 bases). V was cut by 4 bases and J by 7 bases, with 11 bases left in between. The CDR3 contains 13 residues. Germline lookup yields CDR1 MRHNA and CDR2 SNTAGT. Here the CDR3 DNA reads TGTGCCAGCAGTGGGGCAGGGAGGCAGCCCCAGCATTTT. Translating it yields CASSGAGRQPQHF.

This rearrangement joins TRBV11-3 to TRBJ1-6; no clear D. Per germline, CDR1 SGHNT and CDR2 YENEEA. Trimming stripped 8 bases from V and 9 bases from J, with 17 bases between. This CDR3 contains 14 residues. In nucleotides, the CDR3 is TGTGCCAGCTCCGGCGGCAATCACCTTTCACCCCTCCACTTT. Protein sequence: CASSGGNHLSPLHF.

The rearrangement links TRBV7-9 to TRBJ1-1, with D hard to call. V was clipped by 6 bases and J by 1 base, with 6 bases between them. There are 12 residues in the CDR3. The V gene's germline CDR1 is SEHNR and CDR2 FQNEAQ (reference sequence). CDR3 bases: TGTGCCAGCAGGGACTCGAACACTGAAGCTTTCTTT. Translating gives CASRDSNTEAFF.

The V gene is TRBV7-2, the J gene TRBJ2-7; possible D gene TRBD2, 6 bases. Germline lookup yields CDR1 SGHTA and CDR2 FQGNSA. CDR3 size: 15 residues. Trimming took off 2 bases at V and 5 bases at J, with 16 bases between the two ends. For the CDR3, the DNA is TGTGCCAGCAGCTTAAGGGCGGTGGGGGGTAACGAGCAGTACTTC. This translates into CASSLRAVGGNEQYF.

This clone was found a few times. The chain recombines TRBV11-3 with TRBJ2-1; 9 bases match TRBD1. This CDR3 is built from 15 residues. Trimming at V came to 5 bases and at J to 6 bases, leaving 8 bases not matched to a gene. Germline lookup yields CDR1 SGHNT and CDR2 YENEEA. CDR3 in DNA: TGTGCCAGCAGCCTTACAGGGGGCTCGCTCAATGAGCAGTTCTTC. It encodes CASSLTGGSLNEQFF.

CDR3 bases: TGCAGTGCTAGTCGGCAGGGGGGCCAAGAGACCCAGTACTTC. Its translation: CSASRQGGQETQYF. The chain links TRBV20-1 to TRBJ2-5; D is possibly TRBD1 (7 bases). Germline-derived CDR1 and CDR2 are DFQATT and SNEGSKA (reference sequence). CDR3 length equals 14 residues. V was cut by 3 bases and J by 1 base, with 12 bases left in between.

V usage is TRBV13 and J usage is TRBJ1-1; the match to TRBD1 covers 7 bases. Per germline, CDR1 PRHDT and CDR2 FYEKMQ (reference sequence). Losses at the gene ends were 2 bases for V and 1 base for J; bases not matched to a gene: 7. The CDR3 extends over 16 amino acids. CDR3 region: CASSLRRQGGNTEAFF. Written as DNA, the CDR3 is TGTGCCAGCAGCTTACGAAGGCAGGGGGGGAACACTGAAGCTTTCTTT.

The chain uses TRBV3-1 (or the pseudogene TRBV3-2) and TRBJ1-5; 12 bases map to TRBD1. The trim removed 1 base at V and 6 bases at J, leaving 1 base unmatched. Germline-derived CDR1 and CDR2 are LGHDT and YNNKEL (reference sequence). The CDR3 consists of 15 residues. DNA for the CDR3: TGTGCCAGCAGCCAAGCGGGACAGGGGGCTCAGCCCCAGCATTTT. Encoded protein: CASSQAGQGAQPQHF.

CDR3 region: CASSSGGHYEQYF. In nucleotides, the CDR3 is TGTGCCAGCAGTTCAGGGGGACACTACGAGCAGTACTTC. The chain carries TRBV5-6 and TRBJ2-7; 7 bases are shared with TRBD1. The CDR3 length is 13 residues. The germline V gene has CDR1 SGHDT and CDR2 YYEEEE. Unmatched junction bases numbered 5, after V lost 5 bases and J lost 3 bases. The variable domain in full, completed from reference TRBV5-6 and TRBJ2-7, reads DAGVTQSPTHLIKTRGQQVTLRCSPKSGHDTVSWYQQALGQGPQFIFQYYEEEERQRGNFPDRFSGHQFPNYSSELNVNALLLGDSALYLCASSSGGHYEQYFGPGTRLTVT.